The 13 T cell receptor beta chains listed next were all sequenced from one sample in a study of identifying expanded T cells in peripheral blood. Data came from immunoSEQ multiplex PCR; TCRdb stores just in-frame clones and leaves some out. The sample carries about 100,000 clones, roughly 86% recorded once. The sequenced material came from blood. Receptors were obtained from a person aged 18-70 years in good health.

V gene TRBV2 combines with J gene TRBJ2-2; no clear D. V was shortened by 6 bases and J by 5 bases, with 16 bases between the two germline ends. The germline V gene has CDR1 SNHLY and CDR2 FYNNEI. The CDR3 spans 15 residues. Here the CDR3 reads CASRKTSSGTGELFF. Written as DNA, the CDR3 is TGTGCCAGCAGGAAAACCTCGTCGGGTACCGGGGAGCTGTTTTTT.

This chain uses TRBV7-2 with TRBJ2-3; possibly TRBD1 for D (6 bases). This CDR3 is built from 15 residues. Looked up from germline, CDR1 is SGHTA and CDR2 is FQGNSA. The ends were cut back, 5 bases at V and 2 bases at J, with 14 bases in the middle. This CDR3 is CASSPRQALTDTQYF. The CDR3 DNA sequence: TGTGCCAGCAGCCCGAGACAGGCCCTCACAGATACGCAGTATTTT.

This chain links TRBV5-6 with TRBJ2-5; D gene ambiguous. V was clipped by 5 bases and J by 6 bases, with 26 bases between them. CDR1 is SGHDT and CDR2 is YYEEEE in the germline V gene. This CDR3 comprises 17 residues. This chain's CDR3 is CASSSEGSPSEYKTQYF. CDR3 in DNA: TGTGCCAGCAGTTCCGAAGGGTCCCCAAGCGAGTATAAGACCCAGTACTTC.

The chain joins TRBV7-6 to TRBJ2-7; TRBD1 might be the D (5 bases). Germline-derived CDR1 and CDR2 are SGHVS and FNYEAQ. The V and J ends lost 4 bases and 3 bases respectively, with 10 bases between them. The CDR3 is 13 amino acids. CDR3 DNA: TGTGCCAGCAGCTCCTTCAGGGTCTACGAGCAGTACTTC. Translated, it gives CASSSFRVYEQYF.

The gene calls are TRBV13 and TRBJ2-7; tentative D call: TRBD1 (6 bases). Trimming shortened V by 7 bases and J by 6 bases, and 22 bases separated the two germline ends. Germline CDR1 and CDR2: PRHDT and FYEKMQ (reference sequence). This CDR3 region has 15 residues. The CDR3 is CASNPSGQGKGEQYF. The CDR3 DNA reads TGTGCCAGCAACCCCTCGGGGCAGGGGAAGGGCGAGCAGTACTTC.

CDR3 DNA: TGTGCCAGCAGCTGGGCTTTGGGAGCAGAACCATACACCTTC. Protein: CASSWALGAEPYTF. This chain uses TRBV7-2 with TRBJ1-2, with D unresolved. CDR3 length equals 14 residues. V lost 4 bases to trimming and J lost 11 bases, with 20 bases between them. Germline-derived CDR1 and CDR2 are SGHTA and FQGNSA. The whole variable domain, remainder taken from reference TRBV7-2 and TRBJ1-2, is GAGVSQSPSNKVTEKGKDVELRCDPISGHTALYWYRQSLGQGLEFLIYFQGNSAPDKSGLPSDRFSAERTGGSVSTLTIQRTQQEDSAVYLCASSWALGAEPYTFGSGTRLTVV.

The rearrangement uses TRBV10-3 and TRBJ1-1; 8 positions match TRBD1. CDR1 is ENHRY and CDR2 is SYGVKD in the germline V gene. The ends lost 3 bases at V and 4 bases at J; junction bases unmatched: 7. This CDR3 spans 15 amino acids. The CDR3 sequence is CAISDRDRSLTEAFF. Written as DNA, the CDR3 is TGTGCCATCAGTGACCGGGACAGGAGCCTCACTGAAGCTTTCTTT.

The chain joins TRBV6-6 to TRBJ1-1; D remains ambiguous. Germline CDR1 is MNHNY and CDR2 is SVGAGI (reference sequence). The germline V and J ends were trimmed by 6 bases and 1 base, with 9 bases remaining between them. The CDR3 sequence is 13 residues long. The CDR3 DNA sequence: TGTGCCAGCAGCTCCCGGGAGAACACTGAAGCTTTCTTT. This encodes CASSSRENTEAFF.

This chain connects TRBV7-2 to TRBJ1-1; D call uncertain. The germline V gene encodes CDR1 SGHTA and CDR2 FQGNSA. The germline V and J ends were trimmed by 3 bases and 1 base, with 12 bases remaining between them. CDR3 size: 15 residues. Written as DNA, the CDR3 is TGTGCCAGCAGCTTTGTGGTCGGTGGGAACACTGAAGCTTTCTTT. Translation gives CASSFVVGGNTEAFF.

The J gene is TRBJ1-1, the V gene TRBV6-6; tentative D call: TRBD1 (5 bases). The V and J ends lost 2 bases and 7 bases respectively, with 11 bases between them. Per the germline V gene, CDR1 is MNHNY and CDR2 is SVGAGI (reference sequence). This CDR3 is 13 amino acids long. The CDR3 spells CASSYGGAGEAFF. In DNA, the CDR3 is TGTGCCAGCAGTTACGGAGGGGCTGGTGAAGCTTTCTTT.

The rearrangement uses TRBV6-5 and TRBJ1-3; 8 nucleotides match TRBD1. The CDR3 length is 16 residues. Looked up from germline, CDR1 is MNHEY and CDR2 is SVGAGI. The V and J ends lost 0 bases and 4 bases, in that order; junction bases with no gene match: 5. Here the CDR3 DNA reads TGTGCCAGCAGTTACTCCCAGGGGGCGCGAGGAAACACCATATATTTT. Translation: CASSYSQGARGNTIYF.

The genes are TRBV4-1 and TRBJ2-7, with 7 bases that match TRBD1. Germline V lookup: CDR1 MGHRA, CDR2 YSYEKL. CDR3 length equals 17 residues. V trimming: 6 bases; J trimming: 2 bases; junction bases outside the gene matches: 16. As DNA, the CDR3 is TGCGCCAGCAGTTTAATCTCAACAGGGACAGCCCCCTACGAGCAGTACTTC. Protein product: CASSLISTGTAPYEQYF.

The genes are TRBV19 and TRBJ2-2, with a weak D call TRBD2 (5 bases). Looked up from germline, CDR1 is LNHDA and CDR2 is SQIVND (reference sequence). The ends were cut back, 3 bases at V and 5 bases at J, with 13 bases in the middle. The CDR3 sequence is 15 residues long. CDR3 nucleotide sequence: TGTGCCAGTAGTATTATAGCGAGGCGAACCGGGGAGCTGTTTTTT. It codes for CASSIIARRTGELFF.